The clone carrying this T cell receptor beta chain was picked up many times. Its cognate antigen is unknown. Scientists made TCR beta libraries using quantitative 5'-RACE with molecular barcodes. TCRdb re-called the 5' RACE reads with MiXCR, one entry per CDR3 protein. The sample records fewer than 550,000 distinct CDR3 sequences, approximately 5% being singletons. The sample comes from a study of CD8 T cells in ankylosing spondylitis. Findings and caveats of the study: Reported data indicate significant enrichment of disease-linked clones within matched ankylosing spondylitis synovial fluid. A TCR beta motif of 8 or 9 highly homologous variants appeared characteristic of ankylosing spondylitis blood.

From germline, CDR1 is LNHNV and CDR2 YYDKDF (reference sequence). Deletions cut 3 bases from V and 9 bases from J, with 15 bases between. This CDR3 is built from 14 residues. This chain joins TRBV15 and TRBJ2-1; D is undetermined. The sequencing sample was made of blood, either unsorted or a sorted T cell fraction (not recorded which). The TCR sequence derives from a male donor with ankylosing spondylitis. The CDR3 loop is CATSSVIRSSEQFF. CDR3 nucleotide sequence: TGTGCCACCAGCAGTGTCATAAGGTCCAGTGAGCAGTTCTTC.